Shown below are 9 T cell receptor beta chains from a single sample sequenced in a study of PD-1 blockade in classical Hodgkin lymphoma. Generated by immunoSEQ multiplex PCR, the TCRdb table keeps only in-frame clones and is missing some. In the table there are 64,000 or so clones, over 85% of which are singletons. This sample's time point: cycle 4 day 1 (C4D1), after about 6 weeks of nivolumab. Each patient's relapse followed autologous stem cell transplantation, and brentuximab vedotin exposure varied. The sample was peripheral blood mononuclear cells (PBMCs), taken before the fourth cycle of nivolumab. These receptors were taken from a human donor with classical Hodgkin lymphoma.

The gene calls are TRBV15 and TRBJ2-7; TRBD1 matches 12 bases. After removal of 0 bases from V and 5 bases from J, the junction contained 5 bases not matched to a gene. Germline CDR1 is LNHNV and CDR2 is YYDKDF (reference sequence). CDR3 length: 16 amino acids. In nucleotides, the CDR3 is TGTGCCACCAGCAGAGATCTGGGGACAGGGGGCGACGAGCAGTACTTC. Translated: CATSRDLGTGGDEQYF.

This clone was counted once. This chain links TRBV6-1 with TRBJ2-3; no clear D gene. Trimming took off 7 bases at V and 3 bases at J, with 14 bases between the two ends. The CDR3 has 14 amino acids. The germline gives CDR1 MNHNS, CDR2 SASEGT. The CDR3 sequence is CASNLSPGTDTQYF. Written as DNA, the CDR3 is TGTGCCAGCAACCTTTCTCCAGGTACAGATACGCAGTATTTT.

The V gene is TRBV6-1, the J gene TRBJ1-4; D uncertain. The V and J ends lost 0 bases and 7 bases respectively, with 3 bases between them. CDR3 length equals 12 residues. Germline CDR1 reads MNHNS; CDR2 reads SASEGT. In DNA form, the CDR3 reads TGTGCCAGCAGTGAAGCCGCTGAAAAACTGTTTTTT. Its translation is CASSEAAEKLFF.

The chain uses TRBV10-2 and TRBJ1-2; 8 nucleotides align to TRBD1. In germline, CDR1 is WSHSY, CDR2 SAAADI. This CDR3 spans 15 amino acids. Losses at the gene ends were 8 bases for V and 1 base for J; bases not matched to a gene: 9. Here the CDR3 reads CASRLGQGGNYGYTF. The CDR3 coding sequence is TGCGCCAGCCGATTAGGACAGGGTGGTAACTATGGCTACACCTTC.

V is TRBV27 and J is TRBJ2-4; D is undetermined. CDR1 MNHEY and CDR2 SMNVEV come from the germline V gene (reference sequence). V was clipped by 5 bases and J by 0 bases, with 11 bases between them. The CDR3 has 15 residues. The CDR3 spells CASSPIGLAKNIQYF. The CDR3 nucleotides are TGTGCCAGCAGTCCCATTGGGCTAGCCAAAAACATTCAGTACTTC.

DNA for the CDR3: TGTGCCAGCAGCTTGAGGGTGGAAGATACGCAGTATTTT. It encodes CASSLRVEDTQYF. The chain couples TRBV13 to TRBJ2-3, with a possible D match to TRBD2 (5 bases). Germline V lookup: CDR1 PRHDT, CDR2 FYEKMQ (reference sequence). The V end lost 3 bases, the J end lost 5 bases, and 9 bases lay between the germline ends. The CDR3 spans 13 residues.

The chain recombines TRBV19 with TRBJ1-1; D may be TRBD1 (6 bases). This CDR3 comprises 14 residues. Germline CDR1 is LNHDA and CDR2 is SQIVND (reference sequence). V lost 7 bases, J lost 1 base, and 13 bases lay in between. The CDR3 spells CASKEGGKNTEAFF. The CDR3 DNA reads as TGTGCCAGTAAGGAGGGGGGTAAGAACACTGAAGCTTTCTTT.

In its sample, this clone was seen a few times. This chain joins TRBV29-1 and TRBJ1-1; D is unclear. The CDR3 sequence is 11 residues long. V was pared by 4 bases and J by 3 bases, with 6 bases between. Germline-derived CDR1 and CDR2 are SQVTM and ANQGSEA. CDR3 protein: CSVAGDTEAFF. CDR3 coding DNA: TGCAGCGTTGCCGGTGACACTGAAGCTTTCTTT.

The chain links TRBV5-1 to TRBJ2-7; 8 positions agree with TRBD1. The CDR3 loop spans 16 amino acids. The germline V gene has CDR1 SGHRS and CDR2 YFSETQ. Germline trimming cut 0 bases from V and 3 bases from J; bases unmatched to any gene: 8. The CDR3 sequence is CASSLGAGQGFYEQYF. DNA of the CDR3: TGCGCCAGCAGCTTGGGGGCCGGACAGGGTTTCTACGAGCAGTACTTC.